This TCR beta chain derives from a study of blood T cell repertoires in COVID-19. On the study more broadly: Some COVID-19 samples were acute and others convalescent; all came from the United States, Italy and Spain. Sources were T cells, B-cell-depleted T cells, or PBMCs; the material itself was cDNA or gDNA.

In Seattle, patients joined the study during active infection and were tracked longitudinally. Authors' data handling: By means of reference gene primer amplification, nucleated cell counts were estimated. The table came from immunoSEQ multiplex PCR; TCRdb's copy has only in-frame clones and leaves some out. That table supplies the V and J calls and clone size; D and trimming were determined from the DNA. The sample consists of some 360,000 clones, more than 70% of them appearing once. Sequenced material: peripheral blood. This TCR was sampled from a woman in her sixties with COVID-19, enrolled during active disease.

The CDR3 DNA reads as TGCGCCAGCAGCTTGCCGCCAGATCAAGAGACCCAGTACTTC. It is translated as CASSLPPDQETQYF. J is TRBJ2-5 and V is TRBV5-1, with no clear D. Germline lookup yields CDR1 SGHRS and CDR2 YFSETQ. The CDR3 sequence is 14 residues long. V lost 1 base and J lost 2, with 9 bases in between.